The clone carrying this T cell receptor beta chain has only a few counts. Its antigen is not known. TCRdb reprocessed the RT-PCR reads with MiXCR, giving one entry per CDR3 protein. The profile covers hundreds of thousands of distinct CDR3 sequences, with approximately 7.6% appearing a single time and over 10% taken by the ten largest. This sample stems from a study of response to subunit inactivated influenza vaccine. Regarding the study as a whole: Seasonal influenza vaccination, on each occasion, was suggested by the authors to recruit few new T cells.

V was cut by 7 bases and J by 8 bases, with 17 bases left in between. This CDR3 is 13 amino acids long. The clonotype comes from a man aged 50 to 75 who received an inactivated influenza vaccine. This material consisted of PBMCs from blood, taken around 25 months after vaccination. This chain links TRBV12-3 or TRBV12-4 with TRBJ1-2; no clear D. The CDR3 protein is CASTSFTPEGYTF. The CDR3 DNA is TGTGCCAGCACATCTTTCACTCCGGAAGGCTACACCTTC.